A selection of T cell receptor beta chains follows, all from one sample in a study of shared clonotypes between healthy human individuals. Here immunoSEQ multiplex PCR was the method, and the copy in TCRdb shows in-frame clones only, minus some. The sample includes about 700,000 clones, 92% seen only once; the top ten take roughly 24%. Material: naive CD8+ T cells sorted from blood. The receptors were sampled from a man aged 25 to 45 in good health. CDR3s include the opening cysteine and the closing phenylalanine or tryptophan. A D gene is named only where the DNA matches it firmly. Only some rows state a clone size, as once, few, many or a class for expanded clones.

size,V,D,J,CDR3,DNA
-,TRBV9,TRBD1,TRBJ1-4,CASSAPGQGLNEKLFF,TGTGCCAGCAGCGCCCCGGGACAGGGCTTGAATGAAAAACTGTTTTTT
-,TRBV27,TRBD1,TRBJ2-2,CASSLSTGGTGELFF,TGTGCCAGCAGTTTATCTACAGGGGGTACCGGGGAGCTGTTTTTT
-,TRBV4-1,TRBD1,TRBJ2-7,CASSQRQGPGTYEQYF,TGCGCCAGCAGCCAGAGACAGGGCCCGGGGACCTACGAGCAGTACTTC
-,TRBV7-6,-,TRBJ2-7,CASSTGQGPTYEQYF,TGTGCCAGCAGCACGGGACAAGGTCCTACCTACGAGCAGTACTTC
once,TRBV27,TRBD2,TRBJ2-7,CASSSGSGSYEQYF,TGTGCCAGCAGTTCGGGTAGCGGGAGTTACGAGCAGTACTTC
-,TRBV13,TRBD2,TRBJ2-1,CASSSTVVLAGYEQFF,TGTGCCAGCAGCTCGACGGTGGTCCTAGCGGGATATGAGCAGTTCTTC
-,TRBV5-4,-,TRBJ2-7,CASSLGQTFYEQYF,TGTGCCAGCAGCTTGGGCCAGACCTTCTACGAGCAGTACTTC
once,TRBV7-8,TRBD1,TRBJ2-5,CASSLSGTGLATQYF,TGTGCCAGCAGCTTGTCCGGGACAGGGTTGGCGACCCAGTACTTC
-,TRBV30,-,TRBJ1-4,CAGKSLRKLFF,TGTGCCGGGAAGTCGTTGCGAAAACTGTTTTTT
-,TRBV5-1,TRBD2,TRBJ2-5,CASSLAVGGGLETQYF,TGCGCCAGCAGCTTGGCGGTCGGGGGAGGGCTAGAGACCCAGTACTTC
-,TRBV10-2,-,TRBJ2-7,CASSEDGYEQYF,TGCGCCAGCAGTGAGGACGGGTACGAGCAGTACTTC
once,TRBV6-5,-,TRBJ2-3,CASSLGIPDTQYF,TGTGCCAGCAGCCTGGGAATTCCAGATACGCAGTATTTT
-,TRBV28,TRBD1,TRBJ1-1,CASSEQGENTEAFF,TGTGCCAGCAGTGAACAGGGGGAGAACACTGAAGCTTTCTTT
-,TRBV13,-,TRBJ1-1,CASSLGVRAAEAFF,TGTGCCAGCAGCTTAGGGGTTAGGGCGGCTGAAGCTTTCTTT
-,TRBV11-2,-,TRBJ2-5,CASSLVSSGGYQETQYF,TGTGCCAGCAGCTTAGTGTCAAGCGGAGGGTACCAAGAGACCCAGTACTTC
-,TRBV9,-,TRBJ2-2,CASSVVVDPPGGELFF,TGTGCCAGCAGCGTAGTGGTGGACCCCCCGGGGGGGGAGCTGTTTTTT
-,TRBV7-6,-,TRBJ2-3,CASSPGQSTDTQYF,TGTGCCAGCAGCCCCGGACAGAGCACAGATACGCAGTATTTT
-,TRBV4-1,TRBD2,TRBJ2-1,CASSQGGSGISYNEQFF,TGCGCCAGCAGCCAAGGCGGGAGCGGGATCTCCTACAATGAGCAGTTCTTC
few,TRBV28,TRBD2,TRBJ2-1,CASSLLAGELNEQFF,TGTGCCAGCAGTTTACTAGCGGGAGAACTCAATGAGCAGTTCTTC
-,TRBV30,-,TRBJ2-3,CAHGGADTQYF,TGTGCCCATGGAGGTGCAGATACGCAGTATTTT
-,TRBV4-2,TRBD1,TRBJ1-1,CASSQDWTGRNTEAFF,TGTGCCAGCAGCCAAGACTGGACAGGGAGGAACACTGAAGCTTTCTTT
-,TRBV27,-,TRBJ1-5,CASSLLGINQPQHF,TGTGCCAGCAGTTTATTGGGGATCAATCAGCCCCAGCATTTT